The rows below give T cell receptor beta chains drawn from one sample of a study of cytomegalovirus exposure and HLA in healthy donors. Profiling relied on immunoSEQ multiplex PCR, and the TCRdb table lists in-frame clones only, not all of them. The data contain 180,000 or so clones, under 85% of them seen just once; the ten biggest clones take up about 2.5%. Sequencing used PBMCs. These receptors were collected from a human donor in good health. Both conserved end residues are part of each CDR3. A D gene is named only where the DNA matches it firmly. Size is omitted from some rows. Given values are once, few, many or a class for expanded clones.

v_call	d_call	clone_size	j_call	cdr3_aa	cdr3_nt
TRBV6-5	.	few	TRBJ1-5	CASSPIAGDQPQHF	TGTGCCAGCAGTCCCATCGCCGGGGATCAGCCCCAGCATTTT
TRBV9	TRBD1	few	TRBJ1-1	CASSAPGGTGTEAFF	TGTGCCAGCAGCGCGCCAGGGGGCACCGGCACTGAAGCTTTCTTT
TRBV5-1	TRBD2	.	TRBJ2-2	CASSPIPYGGGYTGELFF	TGCGCCAGCAGCCCCATCCCTTACGGGGGGGGCTACACCGGGGAGCTGTTTTTT
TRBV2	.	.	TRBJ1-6	CASSEQVSRSYNSPLHF	TGTGCCAGCAGTGAACAGGTTTCACGCTCCTATAATTCACCCCTCCACTTT
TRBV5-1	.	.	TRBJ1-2	CASSLETGTTRYGYTF	TGCGCCAGCAGCTTGGAAACCGGGACAACGCGGTATGGCTACACCTTC
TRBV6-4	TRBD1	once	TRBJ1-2	CASQEVQGAGGYTF	TGTGCCAGCCAAGAGGTACAGGGGGCAGGTGGCTACACCTTC
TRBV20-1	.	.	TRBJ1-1	CSAKTGEAFF	TGCAGTGCAAAGACGGGAGAAGCTTTCTTT
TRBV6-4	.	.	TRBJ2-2	CAKAHHPLPYTGELFF	TGTGCCAAGGCTCACCACCCACTACCCTACACCGGGGAGCTGTTTTTT
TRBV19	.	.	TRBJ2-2	CASTFGGSAGELFF	TGTGCCAGTACCTTTGGAGGGTCTGCGGGGGAGCTGTTTTTT
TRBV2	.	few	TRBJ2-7	CASGLMKSSYEQYF	TGTGCCAGCGGACTGATGAAAAGCTCCTACGAGCAGTACTTC
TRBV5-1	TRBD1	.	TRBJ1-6	CASSTDRGNSPLHF	TGCGCCAGCAGCACTGACAGGGGTAATTCACCCCTCCACTTT
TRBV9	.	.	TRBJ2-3	CASSVRGERGTQYF	TGTGCCAGCAGCGTGCGGGGCGAAAGGGGTACGCAGTATTTT
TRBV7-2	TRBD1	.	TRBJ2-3	CASSLEQGAIGTDTQYF	TGTGCCAGCAGCTTAGAACAGGGGGCGATCGGCACAGATACGCAGTATTTT
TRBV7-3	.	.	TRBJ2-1	CASSSLGGADEQFF	TGTGCCAGCAGCTCGCTAGGGGGTGCGGATGAGCAGTTCTTC
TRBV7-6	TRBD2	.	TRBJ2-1	CASSLAYPAGTSAHNEQFF	TGTGCCAGCAGCTTAGCCTACCCCGCCGGGACTAGCGCCCACAATGAGCAGTTCTTC
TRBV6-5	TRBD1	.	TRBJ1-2	CASSYEGALYGYTF	TGTGCCAGCAGTTATGAGGGGGCACTCTATGGCTACACCTTC
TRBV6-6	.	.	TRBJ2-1	CASSYFTGNEQFF	TGTGCCAGCAGTTACTTTACAGGCAATGAGCAGTTCTTC
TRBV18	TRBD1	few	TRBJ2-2	CASSSAPGTVITGELFF	TGTGCCAGCTCATCTGCCCCCGGGACAGTAATCACCGGGGAGCTGTTTTTT
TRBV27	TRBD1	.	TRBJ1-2	CASSWTGDDGGYTF	TGTGCCAGCAGTTGGACAGGGGATGATGGTGGCTACACCTTC
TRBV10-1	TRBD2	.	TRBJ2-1	CASSGTSGSYNEQFF	TGCGCCAGCAGTGGGACTAGCGGCTCCTACAATGAGCAGTTCTTC
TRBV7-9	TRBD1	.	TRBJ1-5	CASSWTGDQPQHF	TGTGCCAGCAGCTGGACAGGGGATCAGCCCCAGCATTTT
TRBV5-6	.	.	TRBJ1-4	CASSTGPGRDEKLFF	TGTGCCAGCAGCACCGGACCGGGAAGGGATGAAAAACTGTTTTTT
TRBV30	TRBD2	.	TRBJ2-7	CAWSVGGAGLREQYF	TGTGCCTGGAGTGTGGGAGGGGCGGGCCTACGCGAGCAGTACTTC
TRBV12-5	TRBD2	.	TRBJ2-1	CASGLTLGRGVPQEQFF	TGTGCTAGTGGTTTGACCTTGGGGCGGGGGGTCCCACAGGAGCAGTTCTTC
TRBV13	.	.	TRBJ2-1	CASSLGQGIYNEQFF	TGTGCCAGCAGCTTAGGACAGGGAATCTACAATGAGCAGTTCTTC
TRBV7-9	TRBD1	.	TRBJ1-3	CASGDSTGAGNTIYF	TGTGCCAGCGGGGACTCGACAGGGGCTGGAAACACCATATATTTT
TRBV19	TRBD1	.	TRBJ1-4	CASLPGQGAVEKLFF	TGTGCCAGTCTACCGGGACAGGGGGCGGTTGAAAAACTGTTTTTT
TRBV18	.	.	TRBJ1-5	CASSPEVTQPQHF	TGTGCCAGCTCACCAGAGGTAACTCAGCCCCAGCATTTT
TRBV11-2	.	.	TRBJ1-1	CASSLDSWGMNTEAFF	TGTGCCAGCAGCTTAGATTCATGGGGCATGAACACTGAAGCTTTCTTT
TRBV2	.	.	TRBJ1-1	CASSVRSPYTEAFF	TGTGCCAGCAGTGTTCGTTCCCCCTACACTGAAGCTTTCTTT
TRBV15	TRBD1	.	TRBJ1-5	CATSRTPQGANQPQHF	TGTGCCACCAGCAGGACACCACAGGGGGCAAATCAGCCCCAGCATTTT
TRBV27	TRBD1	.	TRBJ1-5	CASSTGVDQPQHF	TGTGCCAGCAGTACAGGGGTCGATCAGCCCCAGCATTTT
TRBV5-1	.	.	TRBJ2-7	CASKGKTYEQYF	TGCGCCAGCAAGGGGAAAACCTACGAGCAGTACTTC
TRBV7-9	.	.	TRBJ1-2	CASSLGRENYGYTF	TGTGCCAGCAGCTTAGGCAGGGAAAACTATGGCTACACCTTC
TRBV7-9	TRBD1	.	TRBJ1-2	CASSYTQLMDRGRGYTF	TGTGCCAGCAGCTACACTCAACTCATGGACAGGGGAAGAGGCTACACCTTC
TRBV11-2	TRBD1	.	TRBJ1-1	CASSPTGGPEAFF	TGTGCCAGCAGCCCTACAGGGGGCCCTGAAGCTTTCTTT
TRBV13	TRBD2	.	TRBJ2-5	CASSGAGGLLETQYF	TGTGCCAGCAGCGGGGCGGGGGGTCTTCTCGAGACCCAGTACTTC
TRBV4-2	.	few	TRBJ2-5	CASSQDAGAGETQYF	TGTGCCAGCAGCCAAGATGCGGGGGCCGGTGAGACCCAGTACTTC
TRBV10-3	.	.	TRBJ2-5	CAISQGTQPARETQYF	TGTGCCATCTCTCAGGGGACCCAACCGGCGAGAGAGACCCAGTACTTC
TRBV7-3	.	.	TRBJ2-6	CASSSSTGISYEANVLTF	TGTGCCAGCAGCTCCTCAACAGGGATTTCCTATGAGGCCAACGTCCTGACTTTC
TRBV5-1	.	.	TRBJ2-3	CASSLGAAFTDTQYF	TGCGCCAGCAGCTTGGGAGCGGCCTTCACAGATACGCAGTATTTT
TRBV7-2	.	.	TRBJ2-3	CASSLVASGTDTQYF	TGTGCCAGCAGCTTAGTGGCTAGCGGCACAGATACGCAGTATTTT
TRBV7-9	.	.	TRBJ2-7	CASSAPGTYEQYF	TGTGCCAGCAGCGCACCCGGGACCTACGAGCAGTACTTC
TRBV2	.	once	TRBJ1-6	CASEDTNSPLHF	TGTGCCAGCGAGGACACTAATTCACCCCTCCACTTT
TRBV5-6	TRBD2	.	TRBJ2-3	CASSYPTPAGGPPDTQYF	TGTGCCAGCAGCTATCCCACCCCAGCGGGAGGGCCACCAGATACGCAGTATTTT
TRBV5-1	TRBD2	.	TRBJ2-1	CASSPGGSGGTYNEQFF	TGCGCCAGCAGCCCGGGAGGGTCGGGGGGTACCTACAATGAGCAGTTCTTC
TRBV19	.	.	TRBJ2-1	CASSRWNEQFF	TGTGCCAGCTCTAGGTGGAATGAGCAGTTCTTC